This is a list of T cell receptor beta chains from one sample in a study of early T cells in non-severe SARS-CoV-2 infection. TCRdb analysed the 5' RACE reads with MiXCR anew, one entry per CDR3 protein. This sample has more than 65,000 distinct CDR3 sequences, with around 12% found just once. The sequencing used whole blood, collected at baseline. Receptor source: an adult who was a healthcare worker with PCR-confirmed SARS-CoV-2 infection or an uninfected control (not recorded which). Both conserved end residues are part of each CDR3. The D gene is left open where the match is weak. Rows give clone size only sometimes, using once, few, many, or a class for an expanded clone.

>many|NA|TRBV5-1|TRBJ2-2
TGCGCCAGCAGCAAGCTGGCCGGGGAGCTGTTTTTT
CASSKLAGELFF
>many|NA|TRBV7-9|TRBJ2-3
TGTGCCAGCAGCAATATAGCCGGGGGAAGCACAGATACGCAGTATTTT
CASSNIAGGSTDTQYF
>many|NA|TRBV4-3|TRBJ2-1
TGCGCCAGCAGCCAAGATTTTATCCTAGCCGGTGAGCAGTTCTTC
CASSQDFILAGEQFF
>many|NA|TRBV7-9|TRBJ2-5
TGTGCCAGCAGCTTAATGGGGACCCAGTACTTC
CASSLMGTQYF
>many|NA|TRBV29-1|TRBJ2-2
TGCAGCGTACCGGGCCACGGGGAGCTGTTTTTT
CSVPGHGELFF
>NA|NA|TRBV2|TRBJ1-1
TGTGCCAGCAGTGATCCAGGCACGACAGACCAAGAAGCTTTCTTT
CASSDPGTTDQEAFF
>NA|NA|TRBV4-1|TRBJ2-7
TGCGCCAGCAGCCGCGCGGCCGCCTACGAGCAGTACTTC
CASSRAAAYEQYF
>few|NA|TRBV24-1|TRBJ2-3
TGTGCCACCAGTCGGAGCGGAACCAGCACAGATACGCAGTATTTT
CATSRSGTSTDTQYF
>few|NA|TRBV7-6|TRBJ2-3
TGTGCCACCTCCAGACAGCGCACAGATACGCAGTATTTT
CATSRQRTDTQYF
>few|TRBD2|TRBV11-2|TRBJ2-1
TGTGCCAGCAGCTCCCTAGCGGGGCCCCTCTACAATGAGCAGTTCTTC
CASSSLAGPLYNEQFF
>few|NA|TRBV7-8|TRBJ2-2
TGTGCCAGCAGCGAACAGACAGGATCCGGCGGGGAGCTGTTTTTT
CASSEQTGSGGELFF
>NA|NA|TRBV18|TRBJ1-1
TGTGCCAGCTCTCCCAGGGCCCCCATGGACAGGAACACTGAAGCTTTCTTT
CASSPRAPMDRNTEAFF
>NA|NA|TRBV7-9|TRBJ2-5
TGTGCCAGCAGCTTCGACCATTTTTCGCGCAGGCAGAAAGAGACCCAGTACTTC
CASSFDHFSRRQKETQYF
>many|TRBD1|TRBV2|TRBJ2-1
TGTGCCAGCAGTGTGGGACAGGGGTGGTATGAGCAGTTCTTC
CASSVGQGWYEQFF
>few|TRBD1|TRBV12-3/TRBV12-4|TRBJ2-5
TGTGCCAGCAGTTTACGGGACAGGGGGCTTGAGACCCAGTACTTC
CASSLRDRGLETQYF
>many|NA|TRBV5-6|TRBJ1-2
TGTGCCAGCAAGGAGGGGAACTATGGCTACACCTTC
CASKEGNYGYTF
>few|NA|TRBV11-1|TRBJ2-3
TGTGCCAGCAGCCACCTAGGTCCAGATACGCAGTATTTT
CASSHLGPDTQYF
>few|NA|TRBV5-1|TRBJ2-5
TGCGCCAGCAGCCCACCGAGTTTTGAGACCCAGTACTTC
CASSPPSFETQYF
>NA|NA|TRBV20-1|TRBJ1-1
TGCAGTGCTAGAGCAGGGAAAGTGAACACTGAAGCTTTCTTT
CSARAGKVNTEAFF
>NA|NA|TRBV7-8|TRBJ1-1
TGTGCCAGCAGCTTAACCAGGAGGGACACTGAAGCTTTCTTT
CASSLTRRDTEAFF
>NA|NA|TRBV7-6|TRBJ2-3
TGTGCCAGCAGCTTAAGTGGGGCGACAACTACGGCGTATTTT
CASSLSGATTTAYF
>NA|NA|TRBV3-1|TRBJ2-7
TGTGCCAGCAGCCAAGGCAAGGGGTCCCCGGGCGAGCAGTACTTC
CASSQGKGSPGEQYF
>few|NA|TRBV5-1|TRBJ2-5
TGCGCCAGCAGCACCGGACTCACGGAGACCCAGTACTTC
CASSTGLTETQYF
>few|TRBD2|TRBV2|TRBJ2-5
TGTGCCAGCAGTGCCCCGGGACTAGCCCTTAACCGAGAGACCCAGTACTTC
CASSAPGLALNRETQYF
>few|NA|TRBV7-2|TRBJ2-7
TGTGCCAGCAGCGCCTACGGGACTTCTGCGAGCTCCTACGAGCAGTACTTC
CASSAYGTSASSYEQYF
>NA|NA|TRBV7-7|TRBJ2-3
TGTGCCAGCAGCCCGGCGGTCTTAAATACGCAGTATTTT
CASSPAVLNTQYF
>few|NA|TRBV20-1|TRBJ2-1
TGCAGTGCTACCGCGGGGACCCCCAATGAGCAGTTCTTC
CSATAGTPNEQFF
>few|NA|TRBV7-9|TRBJ1-1
TGTGCCAGCAGCTTACCCGGTCGGACTGAAGCTTTCTTT
CASSLPGRTEAFF
>few|NA|TRBV6-2/TRBV6-3|TRBJ1-5
TGTGCCAGCAGCCATCCAGATCAGCCCCAGCATTTT
CASSHPDQPQHF
>NA|TRBD1|TRBV5-1|TRBJ1-2
TGCGCCAGCAGCTTCACTCCGGGACAGGGTAATGGCTACACCTTC
CASSFTPGQGNGYTF
>many|NA|TRBV20-1|TRBJ2-5
TGCAGTGCTACCCACATAGCGTCAGAGACCCAGTACTTC
CSATHIASETQYF
>NA|TRBD1|TRBV27|TRBJ1-3
TGTGCCAGCAGTTTGACCGGGACAGGGGCAAACACCATATATTTT
CASSLTGTGANTIYF
>NA|TRBD1|TRBV7-8|TRBJ2-1
TGTGCCAGCAGCTTAGCATCCGGGACAGGCTATCGGAATGAGCAGTTCTTC
CASSLASGTGYRNEQFF
>many|TRBD1|TRBV7-2|TRBJ2-3
TGTGCCAGCAGCTTAACTCCGAGACAGGGTTGGATAGATACGCAGTATTTT
CASSLTPRQGWIDTQYF
>NA|NA|TRBV7-2|TRBJ2-5
TGTGCCAGCAGGGCTGGACAGACCCAGTACTTC
CASRAGQTQYF
>NA|NA|TRBV11-3|TRBJ2-1
TGTGCCAGCAGCTTAAATCGTCTCAATGAGCAGTTCTTC
CASSLNRLNEQFF
>NA|TRBD2|TRBV20-1|TRBJ2-7
TGCAGTGCTAGCCGAACTAGCGGGGGGCCCTACGAGCAGTACTTC
CSASRTSGGPYEQYF
>NA|TRBD2|TRBV3-1|TRBJ2-2
TGTGCCAGCAGCACAAATCGCCCTGGGACTAGCGGGTTCACCGGGGAGCTGTTTTTT
CASSTNRPGTSGFTGELFF
>many|TRBD2|TRBV15|TRBJ2-1
TGTGCCACCAGCGAAATAAAACTAGCGGGAACCTACAATGAGCAGTTCTTC
CATSEIKLAGTYNEQFF
>few|NA|TRBV12-3/TRBV12-4|TRBJ1-6
TGTGCCAGCAATTCCCCTGAATCACCCCTCCACTTT
CASNSPESPLHF
>many|NA|TRBV20-1|TRBJ2-3
TGCAGTGCTAGAGATTTAGGGGATACGCAGTATTTT
CSARDLGDTQYF
>NA|NA|TRBV5-1|TRBJ1-1
TGCGCCAGCAGCTTGGACATCGGCGAGGGAATAGGGACTGAAGCTTTCTTT
CASSLDIGEGIGTEAFF
>many|NA|TRBV4-1|TRBJ2-3
TGCGCCAGCAGCTTGGGTCTCGCGGCAGATACGCAGTATTTT
CASSLGLAADTQYF
>NA|NA|TRBV20-1|TRBJ1-5
TGCAGTGCTAAGGGTGGGGAAAAACAGTCCCAGCATTTT
CSAKGGEKQSQHF
>NA|NA|TRBV11-2|TRBJ1-2
TGTGCCAGCACCCCCCCAGGGCCGAACTATGGCTACACCTTC
CASTPPGPNYGYTF
>NA|NA|TRBV21-1|TRBJ2-7
TGTGCCAGCAGCAACCGGACTCGCTTTTACGAGCAGTACTTC
CASSNRTRFYEQYF
>NA|TRBD1|TRBV10-1|TRBJ1-1
TGCGCCAGTTCGACAGGGATAGACACTGAAGCTTTCTTT
CASSTGIDTEAFF
>many|TRBD1|TRBV7-6|TRBJ1-1
TGTGCCAGCAGCTCCCGACAGGGGCCCACTGAAGCTTTCTTT
CASSSRQGPTEAFF
>many|TRBD1|TRBV20-1|TRBJ1-3
TGCAGTGCCCCCGGACAGGGAGCTGGAAACACCATATATTTT
CSAPGQGAGNTIYF
>NA|NA|TRBV14|TRBJ1-4
TGTGCCAGCAGCCCACCGGGACCGGGGGACCAGAATGAAAAACTGTTTTTT
CASSPPGPGDQNEKLFF
>few|TRBD1|TRBV6-2/TRBV6-3|TRBJ1-1
TGTGCCAGCAGTTCTAAAGGACAGGGGGCGGGCACTGAAGCTTTCTTT
CASSSKGQGAGTEAFF
>many|NA|TRBV7-8|TRBJ1-1
TGTGCCAGCAGCTTAGCCGGCGCTGAAGCTTTCTTT
CASSLAGAEAFF
>NA|NA|TRBV5-8|TRBJ2-3
TGTGCCAGCAGTCGATCGCGACAGACTAGCACAGATACGCAGTATTTT
CASSRSRQTSTDTQYF
>few|NA|TRBV11-2|TRBJ1-1
TGTGCCAGCAGTAGGGTTGGCACTGAAGCTTTCTTT
CASSRVGTEAFF
>NA|TRBD1|TRBV2|TRBJ1-2
TGTGCCAGCAGTGCAAGGACAGGTTATGTCTTC
CASSARTGYVF
>NA|NA|TRBV6-2/TRBV6-3|TRBJ2-2
TGTGCCAGCAGCCGTGGACCGAGAAACACCGGGGAGCTGTTTTTT
CASSRGPRNTGELFF
>NA|NA|TRBV9|TRBJ2-3
TGTGCCAGCAGCGAGTGGGACTCGGCGCAATTTCGAGATACGCAGTATTTT
CASSEWDSAQFRDTQYF